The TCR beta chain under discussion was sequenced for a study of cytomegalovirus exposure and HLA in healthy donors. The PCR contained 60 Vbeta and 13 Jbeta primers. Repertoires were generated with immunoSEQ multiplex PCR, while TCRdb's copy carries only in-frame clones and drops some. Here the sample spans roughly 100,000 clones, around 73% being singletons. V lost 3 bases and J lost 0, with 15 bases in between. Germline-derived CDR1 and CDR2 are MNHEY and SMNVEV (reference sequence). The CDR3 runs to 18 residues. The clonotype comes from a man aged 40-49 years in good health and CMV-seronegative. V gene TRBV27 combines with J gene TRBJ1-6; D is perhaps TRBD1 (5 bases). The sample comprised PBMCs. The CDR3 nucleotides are TGTGCCAGCAGTTTCAACTTACGGGGGAACTCCTATAATTCACCCCTCCACTTT. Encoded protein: CASSFNLRGNSYNSPLHF.